This is a list of T cell receptor beta chains from one sample in a study of blood T cell repertoires in COVID-19. Using immunoSEQ multiplex PCR, the repertoire was profiled, and TCRdb retains in-frame clones only, with some absent. Of fewer than 350,000 clones listed, 90% are singletons. The sample comprised PBMCs or T cells enriched from blood (not recorded which). The receptor source for this set is a woman under 30 with acute COVID-19. The CDR3 runs from the conserved cysteine through the conserved F or W. D genes are given only for firm matches.

J gene: TRBJ2-7
V gene: TRBV27
D gene: TRBD1
CDR3 DNA: TGTGCCAGCAGCCTAACAGGACAGGGGGCCTACGAGCAGTACTTC
CDR3 protein: CASSLTGQGAYEQYF

J gene: TRBJ1-3
V gene: TRBV27
D gene: NA
CDR3 DNA: TGTGCCAGCAGTTTATCCCGATCGACAGTATCTGGAAACACCATATATTTT
CDR3 protein: CASSLSRSTVSGNTIYF

J gene: TRBJ2-3
V gene: TRBV2
D gene: TRBD2
CDR3 DNA: TGTGCCAGCACTAGCGGGAGAAGAGGCACAGATACGCAGTATTTT
CDR3 protein: CASTSGRRGTDTQYF

J gene: TRBJ2-5
V gene: TRBV6-5
D gene: TRBD1
CDR3 DNA: TGTGCCAGCAGTTGGCGGACAGGGGGTGATGGGGAGACCCAGTACTTC
CDR3 protein: CASSWRTGGDGETQYF

J gene: TRBJ1-5
V gene: TRBV21-1
D gene: NA
CDR3 DNA: TGTGCCAGCAGCAAAGCGCCCCGTGGAGTTCTTAGCAATCAGCCCCAGCATTTT
CDR3 protein: CASSKAPRGVLSNQPQHF

J gene: TRBJ2-3
V gene: TRBV13
D gene: NA
CDR3 DNA: TGTGCCAGCAGCTTAGGGCAGATCCCCACAGATACGCAGTATTTT
CDR3 protein: CASSLGQIPTDTQYF

J gene: TRBJ1-5
V gene: TRBV27
D gene: TRBD1
CDR3 DNA: TGTGCCAGCAGTCCGGGACAGGGCTGGGGGAGCAATCAGCCCCAGCATTTT
CDR3 protein: CASSPGQGWGSNQPQHF

J gene: TRBJ1-5
V gene: TRBV9
D gene: TRBD1
CDR3 DNA: TGTGCCAGCAGCGTAGGGGGACAGGGCCGCTACAATCAGCCCCAGCATTTT
CDR3 protein: CASSVGGQGRYNQPQHF

J gene: TRBJ2-1
V gene: TRBV4-1
D gene: TRBD2
CDR3 DNA: TGCGCCAGCAGCCAAGTACGGCTAGCGGTACAGGAGCAGTTCTTC
CDR3 protein: CASSQVRLAVQEQFF

J gene: TRBJ2-7
V gene: TRBV6-2/TRBV6-3
D gene: TRBD2
CDR3 DNA: TGTGCCAGCAGTTACTCCCCTTTAGCGGGAATAATCTACGAGCAGTACTTC
CDR3 protein: CASSYSPLAGIIYEQYF